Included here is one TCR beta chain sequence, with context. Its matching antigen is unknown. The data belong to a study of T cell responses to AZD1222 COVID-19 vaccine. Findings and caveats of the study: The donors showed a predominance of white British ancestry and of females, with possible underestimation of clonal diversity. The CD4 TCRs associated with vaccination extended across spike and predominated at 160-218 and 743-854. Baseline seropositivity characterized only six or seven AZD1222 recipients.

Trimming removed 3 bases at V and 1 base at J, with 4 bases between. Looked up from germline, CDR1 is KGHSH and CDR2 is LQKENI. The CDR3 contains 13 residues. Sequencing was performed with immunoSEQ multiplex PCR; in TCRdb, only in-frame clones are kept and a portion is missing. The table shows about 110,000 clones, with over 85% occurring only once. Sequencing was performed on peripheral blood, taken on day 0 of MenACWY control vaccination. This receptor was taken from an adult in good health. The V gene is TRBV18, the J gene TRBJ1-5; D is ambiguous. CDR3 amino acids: CASSPESNQPQHF. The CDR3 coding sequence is TGTGCCAGCTCACCGGAGAGCAATCAGCCCCAGCATTTT.